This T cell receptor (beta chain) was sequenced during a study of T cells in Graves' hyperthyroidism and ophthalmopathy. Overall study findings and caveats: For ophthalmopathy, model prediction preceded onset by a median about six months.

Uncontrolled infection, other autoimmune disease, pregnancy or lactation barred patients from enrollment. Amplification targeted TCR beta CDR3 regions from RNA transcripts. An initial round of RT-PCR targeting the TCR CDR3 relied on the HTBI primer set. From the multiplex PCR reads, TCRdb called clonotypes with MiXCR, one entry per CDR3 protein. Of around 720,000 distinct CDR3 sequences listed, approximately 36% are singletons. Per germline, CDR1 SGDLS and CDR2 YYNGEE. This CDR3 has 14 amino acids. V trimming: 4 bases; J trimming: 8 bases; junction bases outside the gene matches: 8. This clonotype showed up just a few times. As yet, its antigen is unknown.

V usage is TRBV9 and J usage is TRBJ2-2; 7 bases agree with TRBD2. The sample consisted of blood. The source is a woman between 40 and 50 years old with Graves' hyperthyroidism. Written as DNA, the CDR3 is TGTGCCAGCAGCACAACGACTAGCATGGGGGAGCTGTTTTTT. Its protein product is CASSTTTSMGELFF.